The clone carrying this T cell receptor (beta chain) showed up just a few times. The data originate from a study of blood T cells in healthy people across ages. Alongside a J-beta primer mix, a sample-barcoded 5' primer served in a second PCR lasting 7 to 11 cycles. TCRdb recomputed calls from the 5' RACE reads with MiXCR, one row per CDR3 protein. The table has about 1.8 million distinct CDR3 sequences, approximately 50% seen once. The CDR3 totals 11 residues. Trimming removed 3 bases from V and 8 bases from J, with 7 bases in between. V usage is TRBV12-3 or TRBV12-4 and J usage is TRBJ1-2; D is ambiguous. What was sequenced was blood. This receptor was taken from a woman aged 35 to 49 in good health. The CDR3 spells CASSFGIGYTF. DNA of the CDR3: TGTGCCAGCAGTTTCGGAATAGGCTACACCTTC.